The rows below give T cell receptor beta chains drawn from one sample of a study of T cell responses to AZD1222 COVID-19 vaccine. Produced via immunoSEQ multiplex PCR; TCRdb's table is partial and in-frame only. The data contain 15,000 to 20,000 clones, nearly 90% of them seen just once; the ten biggest clones take up more than 8.5%. The source was peripheral blood, collected 28 days after the second AZD1222 dose. The source is an adult who received the AZD1222 COVID-19 vaccine. Both conserved end residues are part of each CDR3.

J gene | V gene | CDR3 protein
TRBJ1-2 | TRBV28 | CASSPPMNTRGYGYTF
TRBJ2-2 | TRBV4-1 | CASSQVLRDTGELFF
TRBJ1-1 | TRBV14 | CASNQGLNTEAFF
TRBJ1-1 | TRBV28 | CASSRGRAGGTEAFF
TRBJ2-1 | TRBV7-2 | CASSFGRYNEQFF
TRBJ1-4 | TRBV19 | CASSQPGFNEKLFF
TRBJ2-1 | TRBV10-3 | CATLAGGLYNEQFF
TRBJ1-1 | TRBV12-5 | CASGLGGDREAFF
TRBJ2-1 | TRBV7-9 | CASSLERGEQFF
TRBJ1-5 | TRBV10-2 | CASSSQGAVQPQHF
TRBJ2-1 | TRBV6-5 | CASSRGVHEQFF
TRBJ1-4 | TRBV10-3 | CAIRPSGTNEKLFF
TRBJ2-7 | TRBV27 | CASSFGGQGFYEQYF
TRBJ2-2 | TRBV5-1 | CASSLMGAQTGELFF
TRBJ1-1 | TRBV12-3/TRBV12-4 | CASSYGQYTEAFF
TRBJ1-6 | TRBV18 | CASSPERADSPLHF
TRBJ2-4 | TRBV11-2 | CASTRRGDGEPQYF
TRBJ2-1 | TRBV3-1/TRBV3-2 | CASKKTSGDGEQFF
TRBJ2-7 | TRBV7-3 | CASSLMGDSYEQYF
TRBJ1-1 | TRBV10-2 | CASILTSNTEAFF
TRBJ2-1 | TRBV3-1/TRBV3-2 | CASSQGSGGYNEQFF
TRBJ1-1 | TRBV6-1 | CASSETGQGLNTEAFF
TRBJ2-2 | TRBV2 | CASSDGQGTELFF
TRBJ2-2 | TRBV4-1 | CASSQVGRGELFF
TRBJ2-7 | TRBV5-1 | CASADAPISYEQYF
TRBJ2-7 | TRBV7-8 | CASSLGTRFDEQYF
TRBJ1-1 | TRBV5-4 | CASSLGGAQGRTEAFF
TRBJ2-7 | TRBV7-8 | CASSPPMRDEQYF
TRBJ2-1 | TRBV5-5 | CASSAGQNSYNEQFF
TRBJ2-2 | TRBV19 | CASSVDGANTGELFF
TRBJ2-1 | TRBV11-3 | CASELGGGSEQFF
TRBJ2-6 | TRBV10-2 | CASSRGAGANVLTF
TRBJ1-2 | TRBV9 | CASSPTGGPFANYGYTF
TRBJ1-3 | TRBV29-1 | CSTRQGSGNTIYF
TRBJ1-2 | TRBV7-8 | CASSPVPGQGEGGYTF
TRBJ1-2 | TRBV7-3 | CASSSGTNYGYTF
TRBJ1-1 | TRBV10-3 | CAISDRAGRNTEAFF
TRBJ1-2 | TRBV13 | CASSFDYGYTF
TRBJ2-1 | TRBV10-3 | CAIKRLAEYNEQFF
TRBJ2-3 | TRBV11-3 | CASSMRASGGGADTQYF
TRBJ2-2 | TRBV6-4 | CASRGRKCTGELFF
TRBJ2-1 | TRBV18 | CASSPSTGVYNEQFF
TRBJ2-2 | TRBV6-5 | CASSFDGGDTGELFF
TRBJ2-1 | TRBV6-5 | CASSYGVGRVDNEQFF
TRBJ1-2 | TRBV28 | CASSSSGETYGYTF
TRBJ2-5 | TRBV6-5 | CASGLQGALGETQYF
TRBJ2-5 | TRBV7-9 | CASSLVVTSGQETQYF
TRBJ1-2 | TRBV11-2 | CASSSQWRASYGYTF
TRBJ2-3 | TRBV2 | CASRESTDTQYF
TRBJ1-6 | TRBV5-1 | CASSLVGQGANSPLHF
TRBJ2-2 | TRBV11-2 | CASSLISHRVENTGELFF
TRBJ2-1 | TRBV6-5 | CASSYGDYSGEQFF
TRBJ2-7 | TRBV4-1 | CASSQTSGSSYEQYF
TRBJ1-1 | TRBV10-3 | CAISGVNTEAFF
TRBJ2-1 | TRBV4-1 | CASSLRTSGRYNEQFF
TRBJ1-1 | TRBV6-5 | CASTDTRAEAFF
TRBJ1-5 | TRBV5-6 | CASSNLQGFSNQPQHF
TRBJ1-3 | TRBV9 | CASSRFSGNTIYF
TRBJ2-2 | TRBV18 | CASSLSGQQNTGELFF
TRBJ1-6 | TRBV6-2/TRBV6-3 | CASSPKSESSYNSPLHF